This is a list of T cell receptor beta chains from one sample in a study of Graves' ophthalmopathy and Graves' hyperthyroidism. TCRdb itself ran the multiplex PCR reads through MiXCR, one entry per CDR3 protein. The sample shows about 410,000 distinct CDR3 sequences, around 19% of them seen only once. Input material: peripheral blood. These receptors were obtained from a woman under 30 with Graves' ophthalmopathy. The CDR3 runs from the conserved cysteine through the conserved F or W. D genes are given only for firm matches. A row's size may be missing; if present it is once, few, many or a size class.

many,NA,TRBJ2-7,TRBV5-1,TGCGCCAGCGCAGAACCTGGAGGATACGAGCAGTACTTC,CASAEPGGYEQYF
NA,TRBD1,TRBJ2-2,TRBV6-5,TGTGCCAGCAGTTTGGACAGGGGAGGCGGGGAGCTGTTTTTT,CASSLDRGGGELFF
many,NA,TRBJ2-7,TRBV20-1,TGCAGTGCTAGAGTCCTGCAGGACGAGCAGTACTTC,CSARVLQDEQYF
many,NA,TRBJ2-5,TRBV5-1,TGCGCCAGCAGCGACGCCTACGGGTTGCGGACCCAGTACTTC,CASSDAYGLRTQYF
NA,TRBD1,TRBJ1-2,TRBV20-1,TGCAGTGCTCCGGACAGGAACTATGGCTACACCTTC,CSAPDRNYGYTF
many,NA,TRBJ1-1,TRBV6-1,TGTGCCAGCAGTGTATGGGGGCCGAACACTGAAGCTTTCTTT,CASSVWGPNTEAFF
many,NA,TRBJ1-2,TRBV19,TGTGCCAGTAGTACTTTAGACGGACGCTATGGCTACACCTTC,CASSTLDGRYGYTF
many,TRBD2,TRBJ2-5,TRBV20-1,TGCAGTGCTAGACCGGGGGGGAGCATTTTAGGGGAGACCCAGTACTTC,CSARPGGSILGETQYF
NA,TRBD2,TRBJ2-7,TRBV30,TGTGCCTGGAGTTTGTCAGCGGGAGGCCACGAGCAGTACTTC,CAWSLSAGGHEQYF
many,NA,TRBJ2-7,TRBV4-1,TGCGCCAGCAGCCAAGTGTTAGGCAGGTCTTCCTACGAGCAGTACTTC,CASSQVLGRSSYEQYF
many,NA,TRBJ2-7,TRBV6-5,TGTGCCAGCAGTTACACGGTCCACGAGCAGTACTTC,CASSYTVHEQYF
NA,TRBD1,TRBJ2-7,TRBV2,TGTGCCAGCCGCAAAGCCGGGACAGGGACCTACGAGCAGTACTTC,CASRKAGTGTYEQYF
many,TRBD1,TRBJ2-7,TRBV6-5,TGTGCCAGCAGTTACTTATTTGACAGGGGAAGAGGCGAGCAGTACTTC,CASSYLFDRGRGEQYF
many,TRBD1,TRBJ2-5,TRBV24-1,TGTGCCACCAGTGATGCCTGGACAGGTGCGAAGAGTGCCCAGTACTTC,CATSDAWTGAKSAQYF
many,NA,TRBJ1-1,TRBV10-3,TGTGCCATCAGTGAGCTAGGGTTACTCATGAACACTGAAGCTTTCTTT,CAISELGLLMNTEAFF
NA,TRBD1,TRBJ2-7,TRBV12-3/TRBV12-4,TGTGCCAGCAGCGGGACAGGGGGGAGTGTAGAGCAGTACTTC,CASSGTGGSVEQYF
many,TRBD1,TRBJ2-7,TRBV6-5,TGTGCCAGCAGGACAGGGGAACTTCGCGAGCAGTACTTC,CASRTGELREQYF
many,TRBD1,TRBJ1-3,TRBV28,TGTGCCAGCAGTTTCGGGACAGAAGCCATATATTTT,CASSFGTEAIYF
many,NA,TRBJ2-7,TRBV5-6,TGTGCCAGCAGACGTTACGGGGCGAGGTTCTACGAGCAGTACTTC,CASRRYGARFYEQYF
many,TRBD2,TRBJ2-3,TRBV28,TGTGCCAGCAGCCGCGGGACTAGCGGGGGGTCTAGCACAGATACGCAGTATTTT,CASSRGTSGGSSTDTQYF
many,TRBD2,TRBJ2-7,TRBV28,TGTGCCAGCAGCCAGTTGCGTGGGGGGGGTAACGAGCAGTACTTC,CASSQLRGGGNEQYF
many,NA,TRBJ2-7,TRBV11-2,TGTGCCAGCAGCTTTCCCCTGGCGGGAAGGACCTCCTACGAGCAGTACTTC,CASSFPLAGRTSYEQYF
few,TRBD2,TRBJ2-7,TRBV28,TGTGCCAGCAGTTCGGGGGGTAGGCCTACCTACGAGCAGTACTTC,CASSSGGRPTYEQYF
many,NA,TRBJ1-1,TRBV4-3,TGCGCCAGCAGCCAAGACCTCTCAGGGCGTGAAGCTTTCTTT,CASSQDLSGREAFF
NA,NA,TRBJ1-3,TRBV12-3/TRBV12-4,TGTGCCAGCAGATCAGGGCCTGGAAACACCATATATTTT,CASRSGPGNTIYF
many,NA,TRBJ1-1,TRBV12-3/TRBV12-4,TGTGCCAGCAGCCCCACCCCGGCCACTGAAGCTTTCTTT,CASSPTPATEAFF
many,NA,TRBJ2-3,TRBV11-2,TGTGCCAGCAGCTTCGACGGGACGGTCACAGATACGCAGTATTTT,CASSFDGTVTDTQYF
many,TRBD1,TRBJ2-7,TRBV5-1,TGCGCCAGCGGGACCGGGACAGGGGACGAGCAGTACTTC,CASGTGTGDEQYF
many,NA,TRBJ2-7,TRBV20-1,TGCAGTGCTCGTCCTCGGGGGAGCCCCTACGAGCAGTACTTC,CSARPRGSPYEQYF
many,NA,TRBJ2-7,TRBV20-1,TGCAGTGCTAGAGACTCCTACGAGCAGTACTTC,CSARDSYEQYF
NA,NA,TRBJ2-5,TRBV20-1,TGCAGTGCTAGAGTAGGCGCCCAAGAGACCCAGTACTTC,CSARVGAQETQYF
many,TRBD2,TRBJ2-7,TRBV30,TGTGCCTGGAGTCAGACTAGCGGGGTAACCTACGAGCAGTACTTC,CAWSQTSGVTYEQYF
many,NA,TRBJ1-6,TRBV7-9,TGTGCCAGCAGCCCGGCTCTCCCGGGGGGGACCTATAATTCACCCCTCCACTTT,CASSPALPGGTYNSPLHF
few,NA,TRBJ1-6,TRBV6-1,TGTGCCAGCAGCGAGAGAAGGCGACAGGCCAGTTCACCCCTCCACTTT,CASSERRRQASSPLHF
many,TRBD1,TRBJ1-1,TRBV12-3/TRBV12-4,TGTGCCAGCAGTTCCAGGACAGGATCGAACACTGAAGCTTTCTTT,CASSSRTGSNTEAFF
many,NA,TRBJ1-1,TRBV28,TGTGCCAGCAGGTCGAAGTCCCCCAGGGAGGCTTTCTTT,CASRSKSPREAFF